A selection of T cell receptor beta chains follows, all from one sample in a study of OX40 agonist ivuxolimab in advanced cancers. The method was immunoSEQ multiplex PCR; TCRdb's version includes in-frame clones alone and lacks a portion of them. The data contain tens of thousands of clones, over 75% of them singletons. The specimen comprised CD4+ or CD8+ T cells sorted from blood, sampled in a trial of the OX40 agonist ivuxolimab. These receptor sequences come from an adult with an advanced solid tumor such as melanoma, head and neck, liver or kidney cancer. CDR3s include the opening cysteine and the closing phenylalanine or tryptophan. A D gene is named only where the DNA matches it firmly.

J,V,D,DNA,CDR3
TRBJ2-5,TRBV7-7,TRBD1,TGTGCCAGCAGCCCCGGGACAGGGCGAAAAGAGACCCAGTACTTC,CASSPGTGRKETQYF
TRBJ2-6,TRBV27,-,TGTGCCCGCGGGTTGGAAGGGTCTGGGGCCAACGTCCTGACTTTC,CARGLEGSGANVLTF
TRBJ2-5,TRBV5-8,TRBD2,TGTGCCAGCCCTCGGACTAGCGGCCTTACGACCCAGTACTTC,CASPRTSGLTTQYF
TRBJ2-5,TRBV11-2,-,TGTGCCAGCAGCTTTGGGGGGGCCGGGGAGACCCAGTACTTC,CASSFGGAGETQYF
TRBJ1-1,TRBV5-6,-,TGTGCCAGCACCGGGGCAGGGACTGAAGCTTTCTTT,CASTGAGTEAFF
TRBJ2-7,TRBV5-6,-,TGTGCCAGCAGCTTGAATTTGGGATACGAGCAGTACTTC,CASSLNLGYEQYF
TRBJ1-2,TRBV7-2,-,TGTGCCAGCAGCTTAGTAAATTATGGCTACACCTTC,CASSLVNYGYTF
TRBJ1-2,TRBV7-8,-,TGTGCCAGCAGACCCCGCAGGGACGGCTATGGCTACACCTTC,CASRPRRDGYGYTF
TRBJ1-2,TRBV6-6,TRBD1,TGTGCCAGCAGTACGAGGACAGGCAACTATGGCTACACCTTC,CASSTRTGNYGYTF
TRBJ1-1,TRBV2,TRBD1,TGTGCCAGCAGCTTACAGGGGATGAACACTGAAGCTTTCTTT,CASSLQGMNTEAFF